The clone carrying this T cell receptor beta chain was seen once. What it binds is not known. The data were obtained in a study of cytotoxic CD8 clonotypes in ibrutinib-treated CLL. CDR1 MNHEY and CDR2 SVGAGI come from the germline V gene. With 4 bases removed from V and 1 base from J, the gap between germline ends came to 5 bases. The CDR3 runs to 13 residues. General observations from the study: Lymph node repertoires were not studied, and sampling times were unmatched.

The repertoire was sequenced with immunoSEQ multiplex PCR; TCRdb's copy has only in-frame clones and lacks some. Here the sample spans about 160,000 clones, more than 65% being singletons. The sequence came from a human donor with chronic lymphocytic leukemia. Specimen: PBMCs, collected after 12 months of ibrutinib treatment. The chain combines TRBV6-5 with TRBJ1-3; no reliable D call. The DNA of the CDR3 is TGTGCCAGCAGTTCGGTTTCTGGAAACACCATATATTTT. Amino acid sequence: CASSSVSGNTIYF.